The 18 T cell receptor beta chains reported below all come from one sample, sequenced in a study of tumor and adjacent non-tumor tissue in lung cancer. No cell sorting was done before RNA was extracted from the tissue. TCRbeta libraries were built with three rounds of nested PCR, modified from ARM-PCR. Using its own MiXCR run on the multiplex PCR reads, TCRdb lists one record per CDR3 protein. The top ten clones hold under 25% of a sample with fewer than 120,000 distinct CDR3 sequences, over 75% of them seen once. Sequencing used lung tumor tissue. These receptors all stem from a man between 65 and 85 years old with non-small cell lung cancer.

This chain joins TRBV20-1 and TRBJ1-3; D might be TRBD1 (6 bases). Germline CDR1 reads DFQATT; CDR2 reads SNEGSKA (reference sequence). This CDR3 spans 16 amino acids. The CDR3 DNA reads TGCAATTCTAGAGATTGGATAGCAGGGGAGAAAAACACCATATATTTT. Protein: CNSRDWIAGEKNTIYF.

This clonotype came up a few times. The V gene is TRBV7-2, the J gene TRBJ2-3; 9 bases align to TRBD2. J lost 1 base, V lost 4 bases, and 9 bases had no gene match. Germline V gives CDR1 SGHTA, CDR2 FQGNSA. The CDR3 runs 17 residues. CDR3 DNA sequence: TGTGCCAGCAGCTGGAAGACTAGCGGAAGGGGCACAGATACGCAGTATTTT. Protein: CASSWKTSGRGTDTQYF.

A remark on this clonotype: This is likely a read error, given that the CDR3 carries no conserved phenylalanine or tryptophan at its end. Because the CDR3's place on the DNA is in doubt, the DNA is left out and the CDR3 is given as listed by TCRdb. The rearrangement uses TRBV6-2 or TRBV6-3 and TRBJ2-5. The CDR3 is 14 residues long, counting both termini. CDR1 and CDR2 (germline): MNHEY, SVGEGT. CDR3 loop: CASCTNPSRETQNL.

The rearrangement uses TRBV6-6 and TRBJ2-3, with unresolved D. The V gene's germline CDR1 is MNHNY and CDR2 SVGAGI (reference sequence). The CDR3 sequence is 14 residues long. Written as DNA, the CDR3 is TGTGTCACCTTGGCCACCTCCAGCACAGATACGCAGTATTTT. It encodes CVTLATSSTDTQYF.

In the case of this clonotype: This may arise from a read error, as a much more abundant clone is one base away. This chain links TRBV11-2 with TRBJ2-1; a possible D gene is TRBD2 (6 bases). The CDR3 has 17 residues. Germline lookup yields CDR1 SGHAT and CDR2 FQNNGV. CDR3: CASSLHVRDWAYNEQSF. DNA for the CDR3: TGTGCCAGCAGCTTACATGTGCGGGACTGGGCCTACAATGAGCAGTCCTTC.

Details on this clonotype: One end of the junction is discordant with germline, which a read error may explain. The V and J genes are TRBV11-2 and TRBJ2-5; 7 bases line up with TRBD1. The CDR3 runs to 14 residues. Germline V gene sequence: CDR1 SGHAT, CDR2 FQNNGV. The CDR3 loop reads CASSTTGYQEAQYF. The DNA for the CDR3 is TGTGCCAGCAGCACGACAGGGTACCAAGAGGCCCAGTATTTC.

In the case of this clonotype: The junction departs from the called germline gene at one end, perhaps through a read error. The chain carries TRBV11-2 and TRBJ2-3; D is ambiguous. CDR3 length: 16 residues. Looked up from germline, CDR1 is SGHAT and CDR2 is FQNNGV. Here the CDR3 DNA reads TGTGCCAGCAGATTCTCGTTCGGGTGTAGCACAGATACGCTGTATTTT. It specifies CASRFSFGCSTDTLYF.

To note about this clonotype: A much larger clone differs by one base, so this may be a read error. The CDR3 DNA is TGCAGTGCACCTAGATCGAGCGACACAGATACGCAGTATTTT. Protein product: CSAPRSSDTDTQYF. The chain recombines TRBV20-1 with TRBJ2-3; no firm D call. CDR1 and CDR2 (germline): DFQATT, SNEGSKA (reference sequence). V lost 6 bases, J lost 2 bases, and 15 bases lay in between. This CDR3 comprises 14 residues.

In this sample, this clonotype turned up once. The junction does not match germline at one end; this may be a read error. V gene TRBV6-2 or TRBV6-3 combines with J gene TRBJ1-5; the D gene is possibly TRBD1 (5 bases). The CDR3 consists of 19 residues. Germline assignment: CDR1 MNHEY and CDR2 SVGEGT. In DNA form, the CDR3 reads TGTGCCAGCAATTACTCTATTGGGGGTACAAGTGCGAGCAATCAGCCCCAGCATTTT. Its protein product is CASNYSIGGTSASNQPQHF.

As to this clonotype: Its ends do not fully match the called genes, so a read error is possible. The chain is built from TRBV5-4 and TRBJ1-4; a possible D gene is TRBD1 (6 bases). CDR1 SGHNT and CDR2 YYREEE come from the germline V gene (reference sequence). The CDR3 runs to 15 residues. DNA of the CDR3: TGTGCCAGCATCGCGGGGACATTCACTAATGAAAAGCTGTTTTTT. Its protein is CASIAGTFTNEKLFF.

The chain recombines TRBV6-2 or TRBV6-3 with TRBJ2-2; 11 bases fit TRBD2. V shed 3 bases, J shed 5 bases, and the junction held 11 bases outside the gene matches. The CDR3 covers 18 residues. Germline loops: CDR1 MNHEY, CDR2 SVGEGT. DNA of the CDR3: TGTGCCAGCAGTTATTTTGTTAGCGGGAGGGCCGCAACCGGGGAGCTGTTTTTT. As protein: CASSYFVSGRAATGELFF.

The chain uses TRBV10-3 and TRBJ2-1; 7 bases match TRBD2. The germline V gene encodes CDR1 ENHRY and CDR2 SYGVKD. This CDR3 spans 20 amino acids. Unmatched junction bases numbered 20, after V lost 6 bases and J lost 0 bases. The CDR3 loop is CAIRKGRGPGEGSSYNEQFF. In nucleotides, the CDR3 is TGTGCCATCAGAAAAGGAAGAGGGCCGGGGGAGGGCAGCTCCTACAATGAGCAGTTCTTC.

This chain links TRBV12-3 or TRBV12-4 with TRBJ2-2; 11 bases align to TRBD1. This CDR3 has 15 amino acids. J was trimmed by 9 bases and V by 4 bases; bases with no gene match: 7. The CDR3 DNA reads as TGTGCCAGCAGTTCCTGGACAGGGGGCACAAGGGAGCTGTTTTTT. Amino acid sequence: CASSSWTGGTRELFF.

Points on this clonotype: Sequence at one end of the junction differs from germline and may be a read error. The CDR3 loop is CARSPLAAGTGELFF. In DNA, the CDR3 is TGTGCCAGGAGCCCTCTAGCGGCGGGGACCGGGGAGCTGTTTTTC. J is TRBJ2-2 and V is TRBV11-2, with TRBD2 matching over 7 bases. There are 15 residues in the CDR3. The germline V gene encodes CDR1 SGHAT and CDR2 FQNNGV.

For this clonotype: A much larger clone sits a single nucleotide away, making a read error possible. The V gene is TRBV28, the J gene TRBJ2-1, with TRBD1 matching 9 bases. J lost 9 bases, V lost 5 bases, and 14 bases had no gene match. This CDR3 comprises 16 residues. From germline, CDR1 is MDHEN and CDR2 SYDVKM. The CDR3 DNA sequence: TGTGCCAGCAGTCATATTGGGAACAGGGGGCAGGCTGAGCAGTTCTTC. This translates into CASSHIGNRGQAEQFF.

Points on this clonotype: The conserved phenylalanine or tryptophan is not found at the CDR3 terminus, so this likely reflects a read error. DNA for the CDR3: TGTGTCATCACTGGGCGGGCTGCCCCGGGTACCGGGGAGCTGTTTTTA. This translates into CVITGRAAPGTGELFL. J is TRBJ2-2 and V is TRBV10-3, with D possibly matching TRBD2 (5 bases). Germline CDR1 and CDR2: ENHRY and SYGVKD. This CDR3 contains 16 residues.

Regarding this clonotype: Compared with germline, one end of the junction differs, possibly owing to a read error. The V gene is TRBV29-1, the J gene TRBJ2-2, with a tentative D call TRBD2 (5 bases). The CDR3 runs 14 residues. Per the germline V gene, CDR1 is SQVTM and CDR2 is ANQGSEA. The CDR3 DNA sequence: TGCAGCTCCCTAGAGGGAAGGAACACTGGGGAGCTGTTTTTT. Translating gives CSSLEGRNTGELFF.

In the case of this clonotype: The junction departs from the called germline gene at one end, perhaps through a read error. The genes are TRBV29-1 and TRBJ2-7; D remains unclear. The CDR3 extends over 14 amino acids. Germline loops: CDR1 SQVTM, CDR2 ANQGSEA. The CDR3 sequence: CSVEKAEPTYEQYF. The DNA of the CDR3 is TGCAGCGTTGAAAAGGCGGAACCGACCTACGAACAGTACTTC.